This T cell receptor beta chain was obtained from a study of cytomegalovirus exposure and HLA in healthy donors. The CDR3 runs 15 residues. V was pared by 3 bases and J by 1 base, with 4 bases of the junction left unmatched. CDR1 is SEHNR and CDR2 is FQNEAQ in the germline V gene (reference sequence). The PCR ran on 60 Vbeta and 13 Jbeta primers. Measured with immunoSEQ multiplex PCR; TCRdb has only the in-frame clones, and not every one. Of about 130,000 clones listed, over 70% are singletons. The chain couples TRBV7-9 to TRBJ1-1, with 8 positions matching TRBD1. Sequenced material: PBMCs. The clonotype originates from a man between 40 and 49 years old in good health and CMV-seronegative. In DNA form, the CDR3 reads TGTGCCAGCAGCTTCCAGGGGGCCCCGAACACTGAAGCTTTCTTT. Translation gives CASSFQGAPNTEAFF.